What follows are 22 T cell receptor beta chains derived from one specimen sequenced in a study of blood T cell repertoires in COVID-19. The table came from immunoSEQ multiplex PCR; TCRdb's copy has only in-frame clones and leaves some out. This table has 350,000 to 450,000 clones, approximately 89% appearing once. The sample taken for sequencing was PBMCs or T cells enriched from blood (not recorded which). These receptors were collected from a man in his forties in a cohort exposed to, infected with or recovered from COVID-19 (not recorded which).

This clone appeared once. This chain connects TRBV27 to TRBJ2-7; 8 bases line up with TRBD1. The CDR3 runs 13 residues. Trimming at V came to 1 base and at J to 6 bases, leaving 2 bases not matched to a gene. Germline lookup yields CDR1 MNHEY and CDR2 SMNVEV (reference sequence). The CDR3 DNA follows: TGTGCCAGCAGTTTATTAACAGGGGGCGAGCAGTACTTC. This sequence encodes CASSLLTGGEQYF.

On this clone: The junction differs from germline at one of its ends, possibly a read error. The chain is built from TRBV29-1 and TRBJ2-7, with 9 bases aligning to TRBD1. CDR1 and CDR2 (germline): SQVTM, ANQGSEA. The CDR3 extends over 12 amino acids. CDR3 nucleotide sequence: TGCAGCGTTGAAGATCCCAGGGACAGGGAACACTTC. Translating it yields CSVEDPRDREHF.

The sample holds one count of this clone. V usage is TRBV2 and J usage is TRBJ2-1; D is perhaps TRBD1 (5 bases). Trimming removed 7 bases from V and 9 bases from J, with 16 bases in between. Per the germline V gene, CDR1 is SNHLY and CDR2 is FYNNEI. CDR3 length equals 13 residues. CDR3 nucleotide sequence: TGTGCCAGCAATTCAGGGAATCTGGTTGAGCAGTTCTTC. Its translation is CASNSGNLVEQFF.

The chain couples TRBV28 to TRBJ1-2; 11 positions match TRBD1. Germline trimming cut 6 bases from V and 2 bases from J; bases unmatched to any gene: 5. CDR3 length: 15 residues. Germline CDR1 is MDHEN and CDR2 is SYDVKM. The CDR3 region has the DNA TGTGCCAGCAGCCCTAGGACAGGGGGCAACTATGGCTACACCTTC. It yields the protein CASSPRTGGNYGYTF.

The chain uses TRBV2 and TRBJ2-5; possible D gene TRBD2, 6 bases. V shed 6 bases and J shed 8 bases, with 13 bases lying between them. Per the germline V gene, CDR1 is SNHLY and CDR2 is FYNNEI. The CDR3 runs 12 residues. Here the CDR3 DNA reads TGTGCCAGCAGGGGGAGGTTTGTCACCCAGTACTTC. This translates into CASRGRFVTQYF.

This chain links TRBV15 with TRBJ2-3; TRBD2 matches at 11 bases. The CDR3 runs to 16 residues. J was trimmed by 1 base and V by 3 bases; bases with no gene match: 3. CDR1 LNHNV and CDR2 YYDKDF come from the germline V gene (reference sequence). CDR3 coding DNA: TGTGCCACCAGCAGTGGACTAGCGGGTCGCACAGATACGCAGTATTTT. It is translated as CATSSGLAGRTDTQYF.

The V gene is TRBV5-1, the J gene TRBJ2-3; 8 bases fit TRBD2. The CDR3 loop spans 16 amino acids. V dropped 0 bases and J dropped 4; count of bases not matched to a gene: 7. Germline V CDR1 and CDR2: SGHRS, YFSETQ. The CDR3 region is CASSLASSGSADTQYF. The CDR3 DNA sequence: TGCGCCAGCAGCTTGGCCTCTAGCGGGTCCGCAGATACGCAGTATTTT. The whole variable domain, filled in from reference TRBV5-1 and TRBJ2-3, reads KAGVTQTPRYLIKTRGQQVTLSCSPISGHRSVSWYQQTPGQGLQFLFEYFSETQRNKGNFPGRFSGRQFSNSRSEMNVSTLELGDSALYLCASSLASSGSADTQYFGPGTRLTVL.

This clone was detected only a few times. This rearrangement joins TRBV23-1 to TRBJ1-1, with D perhaps matching TRBD1 (5 bases). TRBV23-1 is classed as an ORF, of uncertain function. This CDR3 contains 11 residues. Trimming cost V 4 bases and J 11 bases, with 11 bases left between them. The CDR3 loop is CASSLRTGAFF. CDR3 in DNA: TGCGCCAGCAGTCTTAGAACAGGCGCTTTCTTT.

The rearrangement joins TRBV7-9 to TRBJ2-1; D is perhaps TRBD1 (6 bases). The germline V and J ends were trimmed by 2 bases and 6 bases, with 11 bases remaining between them. The CDR3 totals 14 residues. Looked up from germline, CDR1 is SEHNR and CDR2 is FQNEAQ (reference sequence). The CDR3 sequence: CASSLIGRGNEQFF. The CDR3 DNA reads TGTGCCAGCAGCTTAATCGGCAGGGGCAATGAGCAGTTCTTC.

Points on this clone: In the same sample, other DNA sequences code for this CDR3. The V gene is TRBV10-1, the J gene TRBJ2-5, with a weak D call TRBD1 (6 bases). Deletions cut 5 bases from V and 2 bases from J, with 9 bases between. The CDR3 is 13 residues long. Germline CDR1 reads WNHNN; CDR2 reads SYGVQD (reference sequence). CDR3 nucleotides: TGCGCCAGCAGTCGGACAGCTCAAGAGACCCAGTACTTC. Residues: CASSRTAQETQYF.

This clone was seen a single time. The rearrangement uses TRBV5-1 and TRBJ2-7, with 9 bases fitting TRBD2. The CDR3 runs 15 residues. CDR1 and CDR2 (germline): SGHRS, YFSETQ. V dropped 0 bases and J dropped 4; count of bases not matched to a gene: 5. In DNA, the CDR3 is TGCGCCAGCAGCTTGGCCAGCGGGAGGATGTACGAGCAGTACTTC. The encoded protein is CASSLASGRMYEQYF. Full variable domain (remainder filled in from reference TRBV5-1 and TRBJ2-7): KAGVTQTPRYLIKTRGQQVTLSCSPISGHRSVSWYQQTPGQGLQFLFEYFSETQRNKGNFPGRFSGRQFSNSRSEMNVSTLELGDSALYLCASSLASGRMYEQYFGPGTRLTVT.

The CDR3 loop is CASSSGTSGSAEQFF. The CDR3 DNA reads as TGCGCCAGCAGCTCAGGGACTAGCGGGAGTGCTGAGCAGTTCTTC. The rearrangement joins TRBV5-1 to TRBJ2-1; the match to TRBD2 covers 14 bases. The CDR3 is made up of 15 amino acids. J was trimmed by 9 bases and V by 3 bases; bases with no gene match: 5. Germline values: CDR1 SGHRS, CDR2 YFSETQ.

The chain has TRBV10-3 and TRBJ2-5, with D possibly being TRBD1 (8 bases). The length of the CDR3 is 15 residues. The germline gives CDR1 ENHRY, CDR2 SYGVKD. V lost 2 bases, J lost 3 bases, and 13 bases lay in between. The CDR3 reads CAISEGQGGKETQYF. CDR3 DNA: TGTGCCATCAGTGAGGGACAGGGAGGGAAAGAGACCCAGTACTTC.

The genes are TRBV6-5 and TRBJ2-7; D might be TRBD2 (6 bases). CDR3 length: 15 amino acids. V was trimmed by 6 bases and J by 4 bases, leaving 19 bases between them. Germline-derived CDR1 and CDR2 are MNHEY and SVGAGI. The CDR3 here is CASRRQAGGRYEQYF. CDR3 bases: TGTGCCAGCAGGCGTCAAGCGGGTGGGAGATACGAGCAGTACTTC.

The V gene is TRBV28, the J gene TRBJ2-1, with D perhaps matching TRBD2 (5 bases). V lost 3 bases, J lost 12 bases, and 9 bases lay in between. The CDR3 length is 11 residues. Germline values: CDR1 MDHEN, CDR2 SYDVKM. The CDR3 nucleotides are TGTGCCAGCAGTTTCCGGGATAGGCAGTTCTTC. Translated, it gives CASSFRDRQFF.

This chain connects TRBV30 to TRBJ1-2; 7 nucleotides agree with TRBD1. The V segment lost 0 bases and the J segment 5 bases; nucleotides outside the gene matches: 15. The CDR3 runs 17 residues. The germline gives CDR1 GTSNPN, CDR2 SVGIG (reference sequence). The CDR3 bases are TGTGCCTGGAGTGTACGGTTCGACAGGGCCTTTATATATGGCTACACCTTC. Translating it yields CAWSVRFDRAFIYGYTF.

CDR3 in amino acids: CASSPYTGELFF. CDR3 sequence (DNA): TGTGCCAGCAGCCCTTACACCGGGGAGCTGTTTTTT. This chain links TRBV5-4 with TRBJ2-2; D unclear. V dropped 4 bases and J dropped 3 bases, with 4 bases sitting between them. Germline V CDR1 and CDR2: SGHNT, YYREEE (reference sequence). The CDR3 extends over 12 amino acids.

On this clone: The same CDR3 also results from other DNA sequences found in this sample. The chain employs TRBV27 and TRBJ1-6; TRBD1 is a possible D gene (6 bases). Germline CDR1 MNHEY, CDR2 SMNVEV (reference sequence). The ends were cut back, 6 bases at V and 7 bases at J, with 10 bases in the middle. This CDR3 spans 13 amino acids. This CDR3 is CASSWDTNSPLHF. In nucleotides, the CDR3 is TGTGCCAGCAGCTGGGACACAAATTCACCCCTCCACTTT.

A remark on this clone: The sample has other DNA sequences that encode this CDR3 too. The chain links TRBV27 to TRBJ2-2; 9 bases map to TRBD1. This CDR3 contains 15 residues. Trimming cost V 5 bases and J 5 bases; bases outside gene matches: 6. Germline V lookup: CDR1 MNHEY, CDR2 SMNVEV (reference sequence). CDR3 bases: TGTGCCAGCAGTCTTGGACAGGGGAGGACCGGGGAGCTGTTTTTT. Translation gives CASSLGQGRTGELFF.

The chain joins TRBV5-4 to TRBJ1-6; D not resolved. The CDR3 is made up of 16 amino acids. Deletions cut 4 bases from V and 7 bases from J, with 18 bases between. Germline V CDR1 and CDR2: SGHNT, YYREEE (reference sequence). CDR3: CASSDYPGSGNSPLHF. CDR3 DNA sequence: TGTGCCAGCAGCGACTACCCGGGGTCGGGGAATTCACCCCTCCACTTT.

The rearrangement joins TRBV19 to TRBJ2-2, with TRBD2 matching over 9 bases. This CDR3 is 16 amino acids long. CDR1 and CDR2 (germline): LNHDA, SQIVND (reference sequence). Trimming at V came to 5 bases and at J to 8 bases, leaving 12 bases not matched to a gene. CDR3 DNA sequence: TGTGCCAGTAGTCGTGGGGGACTAGCTCTTAGAGGGGAGCTGTTTTTT. Amino acid sequence: CASSRGGLALRGELFF.

The chain is built from TRBV20-1 and TRBJ1-1; D possibly corresponds to TRBD1 (6 bases). CDR1 is DFQATT and CDR2 is SNEGSKA in the germline V gene (reference sequence). V lost 5 bases and J 6 bases, leaving 10 bases between the germline ends. The CDR3 contains 11 residues. The CDR3 DNA sequence: TGCAGTGCTCTACAGGGAGCTGAAGCTTTCTTT. Its translation is CSALQGAEAFF.